This TCR beta chain was profiled in a study of OX40 agonist ivuxolimab in advanced cancers. About the study: Ivuxolimab, an antibody acting as an agonist of OX40 (CD134), was used to treat patients. Patients received intravenous ivuxolimab every 2 weeks at 0.01 to 10 mg/kg. Subjects had a mean age of around 60 years, with a range of roughly 20 to 79; around 80% were male. Study-wide results and caveats: Partial responders dosed at 0.1-3.0 mg/kg displayed clonal expansion ranking among the lowest.

Notes on this clone: Its antigen is currently unknown.

The table came from immunoSEQ multiplex PCR; TCRdb's copy has only in-frame clones and leaves some out. The sample lists roughly 88,000 clones; about 90% were seen once. The trim removed 4 bases at V and 4 bases at J, leaving 7 bases unmatched. The germline CDR1 and CDR2 sequences are SGHAT and FQNNGV. The CDR3 is 16 residues long. This TCR was recovered from an adult with an advanced solid tumor such as melanoma, head and neck, liver or kidney cancer. The sequencing here drew on CD4+ or CD8+ T cells sorted from blood, taken in a trial of the OX40 agonist ivuxolimab. The rearrangement uses TRBV11-2 and TRBJ2-1, with 10 bases lining up with TRBD2. CDR3: CASSSRTSGAYNEQFF. The CDR3, as DNA: TGTGCCAGCAGCTCACGGACTAGCGGAGCGTACAATGAGCAGTTCTTC.